These 23 T cell receptor beta chains share one sample of origin, sequenced in a study of cytomegalovirus exposure and HLA in healthy donors. Profiling relied on immunoSEQ multiplex PCR, and the TCRdb table lists in-frame clones only, not all of them. This sample has about 200,000 clones, with less than 85% found just once. The material sequenced was PBMCs. The receptors shown here come from a woman aged 18-29 years in good health and CMV-seronegative.

The chain has TRBV27 and TRBJ1-1, with a possible D match to TRBD1 (6 bases). Trimming took off 6 bases at V and 4 bases at J, with 18 bases between the two ends. Germline V CDR1 and CDR2: MNHEY, SMNVEV (reference sequence). The CDR3 is 15 amino acids. CDR3 coding DNA: TGTGCCAGCAGCCGAACTACAGGGACCGCCACTGAAGCTTTCTTT. Translated, it gives CASSRTTGTATEAFF.

DNA of the CDR3: TGTGCCAGCAGCTTAGTGGGACTAGCCAGAAATGAGCAGTTCTTC. This sequence encodes CASSLVGLARNEQFF. The chain joins TRBV11-2 to TRBJ2-1, with TRBD2 identical over 9 bases. The germline gives CDR1 SGHAT, CDR2 FQNNGV. V was clipped by 1 base and J by 7 bases; unmatched bases: 5. This CDR3 is 15 amino acids long.

The chain is built from TRBV30 and TRBJ1-2, with 12 bases lining up with TRBD1. J was trimmed by 4 bases and V by 4 bases; bases with no gene match: 7. The CDR3 runs 15 residues. Germline CDR1 reads GTSNPN; CDR2 reads SVGIG (reference sequence). The CDR3 loop is CAWTVGTGGFYGYTF. The CDR3 DNA sequence: TGTGCCTGGACCGTAGGGACAGGGGGCTTCTATGGCTACACCTTC.

The genes are TRBV30 and TRBJ1-1; 8 nucleotides align to TRBD1. Germline values: CDR1 GTSNPN, CDR2 SVGIG (reference sequence). The junction had 16 bases not matched to a gene; V was cut back by 0 bases and J by 1 base. The CDR3 spans 19 residues. CDR3 sequence: CAWSVQWGAGGFRNTEAFF. The CDR3 coding sequence is TGTGCCTGGAGTGTACAGTGGGGGGCAGGGGGCTTTCGGAACACTGAAGCTTTCTTT.

This clone was observed a single time. The gene calls are TRBV5-4 and TRBJ2-7; tentative D call: TRBD1 (6 bases). Germline loops: CDR1 SGHNT, CDR2 YYREEE (reference sequence). V dropped 3 bases and J dropped 6 bases, with 10 bases sitting between them. This CDR3 has 12 residues. The CDR3, as DNA: TGTGCCAGCAGCTCGGACAGTGGCGAGCAGTACTTC. It encodes CASSSDSGEQYF.

CDR3 sequence reads: CASSGEASSYNEQFF. The CDR3 DNA reads as TGTGCCAGCAGTGGGGAGGCTAGCTCCTACAATGAGCAGTTCTTC. V usage is TRBV2 and J usage is TRBJ2-1; D perhaps matches TRBD2 (6 bases). The germline V gene has CDR1 SNHLY and CDR2 FYNNEI. The ends were cut back, 4 bases at V and 0 bases at J, with 10 bases in the middle. The CDR3 is 15 amino acids.

The V call is TRBV5-1, the J call TRBJ2-7, with 7 nucleotides matching TRBD1. The CDR3 extends over 15 amino acids. The germline V gene encodes CDR1 SGHRS and CDR2 YFSETQ. V dropped 0 bases and J dropped 3; count of bases not matched to a gene: 6. CDR3 sequence: CASSLDPGQFYEQYF. The CDR3 bases are TGCGCCAGCAGCTTGGATCCGGGACAGTTCTACGAGCAGTACTTC. Full variable domain (outside the CDR3, taken from reference TRBV5-1 and TRBJ2-7): KAGVTQTPRYLIKTRGQQVTLSCSPISGHRSVSWYQQTPGQGLQFLFEYFSETQRNKGNFPGRFSGRQFSNSRSEMNVSTLELGDSALYLCASSLDPGQFYEQYFGPGTRLTVT.

The V gene is TRBV7-9, the J gene TRBJ1-1, with no clear D. Germline CDR1 SEHNR, CDR2 FQNEAQ (reference sequence). Trimming took off 1 base at V and 6 bases at J, with 6 bases between the two ends. The CDR3 has 12 residues. The CDR3 DNA follows: TGTGCCAGCAGCTTAGGTGGTTCTGAAGCTTTCTTT. This translates into CASSLGGSEAFF.

J is TRBJ1-6 and V is TRBV11-1; 8 nucleotides line up with TRBD1. This CDR3 has 13 residues. Germline trimming cut 4 bases from V and 9 bases from J; bases unmatched to any gene: 2. Germline V gene lookup returns CDR1 SGHAT and CDR2 FQDESV (reference sequence). CDR3 coding DNA: TGTGCCAGCAGCTCGGACAGGGTTTCACCCCTCCACTTT. Encoded protein: CASSSDRVSPLHF.

The V gene is TRBV2, the J gene TRBJ2-5; 15 bases match TRBD2. From germline, CDR1 is SNHLY and CDR2 FYNNEI. V trimming: 5 bases; J trimming: 3 bases; junction bases outside the gene matches: 10. The CDR3 has 18 residues. CDR3 nucleotides: TGTGCCAGCAGTACCCGAAGGAGGACTAGCGGGGGGGAAGAGACCCAGTACTTC. Protein: CASSTRRRTSGGEETQYF.

V usage is TRBV5-1 and J usage is TRBJ1-1; the D gene is possibly TRBD1 (5 bases). This CDR3 region has 13 residues. Trimming removed 2 bases at V and 6 bases at J, with 11 bases between. In germline, CDR1 is SGHRS, CDR2 YFSETQ. The CDR3 sequence is CASSLGGDPEAFF. The CDR3 DNA reads TGCGCCAGCAGCTTAGGCGGGGACCCTGAAGCTTTCTTT.

The chain employs TRBV30 and TRBJ1-5; TRBD1 agrees at 7 bases. The CDR3 totals 13 residues. Germline V CDR1 and CDR2: GTSNPN, SVGIG (reference sequence). With V trimmed by 5 bases and J by 4 bases, 5 bases remained unmatched. CDR3 protein: CAWASTGNQPQHF. The CDR3 DNA reads TGTGCCTGGGCCTCGACAGGGAATCAGCCCCAGCATTTT.

The J gene is TRBJ1-2, the V gene TRBV5-1, with D possibly being TRBD1 (5 bases). V was pared by 0 bases and J by 7 bases, with 16 bases between. This CDR3 spans 15 amino acids. The germline V gene has CDR1 SGHRS and CDR2 YFSETQ. CDR3 nucleotides: TGCGCCAGCAGCTTGGCCTCAGTCGGGGGTAGTGGCTACACCTTC. Translation: CASSLASVGGSGYTF.

The CDR3 DNA is TGCGCCAGCAGCCAATCCATAGCGGGAGCGGACAATGAGCAGTTCTTC. This encodes CASSQSIAGADNEQFF. The chain employs TRBV4-1 and TRBJ2-1; 9 bases agree with TRBD2. This CDR3 comprises 16 residues. Losses at the gene ends were 2 bases for V and 5 bases for J; bases not matched to a gene: 7. Germline V gives CDR1 MGHRA, CDR2 YSYEKL.

The J gene is TRBJ1-1, the V gene TRBV6-6; D is uncertain. Looked up from germline, CDR1 is MNHNY and CDR2 is SVGAGI (reference sequence). The CDR3 runs 14 residues. V lost 4 bases, J lost 4 bases, and 13 bases lay in between. This CDR3 is CASSLRLGATEAFF. The CDR3 bases are TGTGCCAGCAGTTTACGCCTGGGAGCCACTGAAGCTTTCTTT.

The genes are TRBV29-1 and TRBJ1-1; unclear D gene. The V gene's germline CDR1 is SQVTM and CDR2 ANQGSEA. The V end was cut by 4 bases, the J end by 3 bases, with 6 bases between. The CDR3 extends over 11 amino acids. The CDR3, as DNA: TGCAGCGTTGCGGAGGACACTGAAGCTTTCTTT. This encodes CSVAEDTEAFF. Filled out from reference TRBV29-1 and TRBJ1-1, the complete variable domain reads SAVISQKPSRDICQRGTSLTIQCQVDSQVTMMFWYRQQPGQSLTLIATANQGSEATYESGFVIDKFPISRPNLTFSTLTVSNMSPEDSSIYLCSVAEDTEAFFGQGTRLTVV.

The V gene is TRBV7-3, the J gene TRBJ2-2, with 9 bases aligning to TRBD1. This CDR3 comprises 16 residues. With 2 bases clipped from V and 4 bases from J, the junction kept 5 bases outside the gene matches. Germline CDR1 reads SGHTA; CDR2 reads FQGTGA. The CDR3 sequence: CASSLAQGAGTGELFF. The CDR3 nucleotides read TGTGCCAGCAGCTTAGCACAGGGGGCGGGCACCGGGGAGCTGTTTTTT.

The chain has TRBV7-9 and TRBJ1-5, with D perhaps matching TRBD1 (5 bases). Between the trimmed V and J ends, which lost 4 bases and 8 bases, there was a span of 18 bases. The CDR3 sequence is 15 residues long. Germline V gene sequence: CDR1 SEHNR, CDR2 FQNEAQ (reference sequence). The CDR3: CASSSGRVNLEPQHF. CDR3 DNA: TGTGCCAGCAGCTCAGGCAGGGTAAATTTGGAGCCCCAGCATTTT.

In DNA form, the CDR3 reads TGTGCCTGGAGTTTTGGGGGGCGTCAGCCCCAGCATTTT. Amino acid sequence: CAWSFGGRQPQHF. This chain uses TRBV30 with TRBJ1-5; D is perhaps TRBD1 (6 bases). CDR1 GTSNPN and CDR2 SVGIG come from the germline V gene (reference sequence). Trimming left V 2 bases short and J 6 bases short, with 11 bases between. The CDR3 has 13 amino acids. Looking up the rest from reference TRBV30 and TRBJ1-5 gives the full variable domain: SQTIHQWPATLVQPVGSPLSLECTVEGTSNPNLYWYRQAAGRGLQLLFYSVGIGQISSEVPQNLSASRPQDRQFILSSKKLLLSDSGFYLCAWSFGGRQPQHFGDGTRLSIL.

The V and J genes are TRBV27 and TRBJ1-5, with D possibly matching TRBD1 (6 bases). Trimming removed 3 bases from V and 2 bases from J, with 14 bases in between. The germline V gene encodes CDR1 MNHEY and CDR2 SMNVEV (reference sequence). The CDR3 totals 16 residues. The CDR3 bases are TGTGCCAGCAGTTTTAGGGGGGCGGGTGGCAATCAGCCCCAGCATTTT. This encodes CASSFRGAGGNQPQHF.

The chain couples TRBV6-5 to TRBJ1-6, with D uncertain. V shed 6 bases and J shed 10 bases, with 10 bases lying between them. CDR3 length: 12 residues. In germline, CDR1 is MNHEY, CDR2 SVGAGI. As DNA, the CDR3 is TGTGCCAGCAGCCCTGGGGTGTCACCCCTCCACTTT. It is translated as CASSPGVSPLHF.

The chain combines TRBV9 with TRBJ2-7; 9 positions agree with TRBD2. Trimming took 0 bases from V and 4 from J; bases not matched to a gene: 11. This CDR3 has 17 amino acids. Germline-derived CDR1 and CDR2 are SGDLS and YYNGEE. The CDR3 loop reads CASSVEGSGGALYEQYF. The CDR3, as DNA: TGTGCCAGCAGCGTAGAAGGTAGCGGGGGAGCACTTTACGAGCAGTACTTC.

This chain connects TRBV2 to TRBJ1-1; D unresolved. Germline V gene data show CDR1 as SNHLY and CDR2 as FYNNEI. The CDR3 extends over 13 amino acids. V lost 1 base, J lost 10 bases, and 13 bases lay in between. The CDR3 nucleotides read TGTGCCAGCAGTGAAGAGAGTGGGCAGAGAGCTTTCTTT. Translation: CASSEESGQRAFF.